A selection of T cell receptor beta chains follows, all from one sample in a study of blood T cells in healthy people across ages. TCRdb redid the calling of the 5' RACE reads with MiXCR, one entry per CDR3 protein. The sample contains 800,000 to 1,000,000 distinct CDR3 sequences, around 46% of which appear only once. The sequencing sample was made of blood. Receptors were obtained from a man aged 25-45 years in good health. Both conserved end residues are part of each CDR3. A D gene is named only where the DNA matches it firmly. Part of the rows lack a size; the others show once, few, many or a class for expanded clones.

J,V,D,size,DNA,CDR3
TRBJ1-4,TRBV7-2,-,-,TGTGCCAGCAGTTCCGGGGCCACAGGGTTAACTAATGAAAAACTGTTTTTT,CASSSGATGLTNEKLFF
TRBJ2-5,TRBV20-1,-,once,TGCAGTGCTAGAGGACCAGACAATGAGCAGTACTTC,CSARGPDNEQYF
TRBJ2-6,TRBV5-1,TRBD1,-,TGCGCCAGCAGCTGGGGACAGCCCTCTGGGGCCAACGTCCTGACTTTC,CASSWGQPSGANVLTF
TRBJ2-3,TRBV5-1,-,few,TGCGCCTCCACTTTCAGGGGCGAGGGGGGTACGCAGTATTTT,CASTFRGEGGTQYF
TRBJ2-1,TRBV29-1,TRBD2,few,TGCAGCGTTGGGGGCGGGGGAGCCTACAATGAGCAGTTCTTC,CSVGGGGAYNEQFF
TRBJ1-4,TRBV4-1,-,-,TGCGCCAGCAGCCAAGTGCCCCTCCAGGAGTTTGGGGAAAAACTGTTTTTT,CASSQVPLQEFGEKLFF
TRBJ2-3,TRBV3-1,-,-,TGTGCCAGCAGCCAAGAAGCCGGATATACGCAGTATTTT,CASSQEAGYTQYF
TRBJ2-7,TRBV20-1,TRBD1,-,TGCAGTGCTCCAGGGGACAGACACAATGAGCAGTACTTC,CSAPGDRHNEQYF
TRBJ2-1,TRBV28,-,-,TGTGCCAGCAGTCCCCGACTAGGGGATGAGCAGTTCTTC,CASSPRLGDEQFF
TRBJ1-4,TRBV5-1,TRBD1,few,TGCGCCAGCAGCGTAACAGGGGGTAAAATCAAAACTAATGAAAAACTGTTTTTT,CASSVTGGKIKTNEKLFF
TRBJ2-4,TRBV9,TRBD2,-,TGTGCCAGCAGCGTAGACCCCGGGACTAGAGGCACCCAGTACTTC,CASSVDPGTRGTQYF
TRBJ2-3,TRBV29-1,-,-,TGCAGCGTTGAGGCAGGAGGATCAGATACGCAGTATTTT,CSVEAGGSDTQYF
TRBJ2-1,TRBV6-5,-,-,TGTGCCAGCAGTTACCCGGGGTCCTACAATGAGCAGTTCTTC,CASSYPGSYNEQFF
TRBJ1-2,TRBV29-1,TRBD1,few,TGCAGCGTTGATAGGGACAGGGATAATGGCTACACCTTC,CSVDRDRDNGYTF
TRBJ2-6,TRBV4-2,-,-,TGTGCCAGCAGCCATAATAGGGGGGACTCTGGGGCCAACGTCCTGACTTTC,CASSHNRGDSGANVLTF
TRBJ2-3,TRBV9,TRBD1,-,TGTGCCAGCAGCGGCACAGGGGGCGCGGGCACAGATACGCAGTATTTT,CASSGTGGAGTDTQYF